This T cell receptor beta chain was observed in a study of shared clonotypes between healthy human individuals. Study-wide context: There were three CD4 naive, three CD4 memory, two CD8 naive and one CD8 memory plates per donor.

As to this clone: The antigen remains undetermined.

Repertoires were generated with immunoSEQ multiplex PCR, while TCRdb's copy carries only in-frame clones and drops some. The sample shows 2 million to 3 million clones, about 92% of them seen only once. Trimming pared 4 bases from V and 6 bases from J, leaving 15 bases between. The V gene's germline CDR1 is SQVTM and CDR2 ANQGSEA. This CDR3 has 14 residues. Study-wide results and caveats: Expectations were that clonotype sharing among donors would be affected by sequencing depth. Among a handful of donors, roughly 5% of naive CD4 clonotypes were found in common.

The chain carries TRBV29-1 and TRBJ2-2; D may match TRBD1 or TRBD2 (7 bases each). The sample consisted of naive CD4+ T cells sorted from blood. Sample subset: CD45RA+ positively selected. The clonotype was recovered from a man aged 18 to 29 in good health. The CDR3 DNA reads TGCAGCGTTGGTCAGGGGGGGAAGGCCGGGGAGCTGTTTTTT. This codes for CSVGQGGKAGELFF.